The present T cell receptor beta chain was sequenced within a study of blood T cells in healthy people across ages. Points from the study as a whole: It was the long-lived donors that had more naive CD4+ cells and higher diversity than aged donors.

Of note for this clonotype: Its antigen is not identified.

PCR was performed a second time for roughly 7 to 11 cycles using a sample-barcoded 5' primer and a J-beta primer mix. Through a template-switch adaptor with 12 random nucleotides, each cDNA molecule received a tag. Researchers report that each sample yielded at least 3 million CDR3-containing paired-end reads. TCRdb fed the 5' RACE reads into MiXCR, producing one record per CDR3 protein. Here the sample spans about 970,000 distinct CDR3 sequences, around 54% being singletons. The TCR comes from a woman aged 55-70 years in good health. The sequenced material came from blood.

CDR3 protein: CASTLSSATDTQYF. CDR3 bases: TGTGCCAGCACCCTCTCAAGCGCCACAGATACGCAGTATTTT. The chain couples TRBV7-8 to TRBJ2-3; D is unresolved. The CDR3 covers 14 residues. V lost 7 bases and J lost 2, with 13 bases in between. CDR1 is SGHVS and CDR2 is FQNEAQ in the germline V gene. Complete variable domain (other parts from reference TRBV7-8 and TRBJ2-3): GAGVSQSPRYKVAKRGQDVALRCDPISGHVSLFWYQQALGQGPEFLTYFQNEAQLDKSGLPSDRFFAERPEGSVSTLKIQRTQQEDSAVYLCASTLSSATDTQYFGPGTRLTVL.